These T cell receptor beta chains were read from a single sample in a study of cytomegalovirus exposure and HLA in healthy donors. The repertoire was sequenced with immunoSEQ multiplex PCR; TCRdb's copy has only in-frame clones and lacks some. This table holds some 150,000 clones, around four fifths found once. Sequences were obtained from PBMCs. The receptors here all came from a female donor in good health and CMV-seronegative. CDR3s include the opening cysteine and the closing phenylalanine or tryptophan. Fields, in order: CDR3 protein, CDR3 DNA, V gene, clone size, D gene, J gene. The D gene is left open where the match is weak. A clone size is listed for some rows: how often the clone was seen (once, few, many), or a class if it is expanded.

CDR3 protein: CASSLRQGYGYTF; CDR3 DNA: TGTGCCAGCAGTTTACGACAGGGCTATGGCTACACCTTC; V gene: TRBV28; clone size: few; D gene: TRBD1; J gene: TRBJ1-2
CDR3 protein: CASSEITGELYF; CDR3 DNA: TGCGCCAGCAGTGAGATCACAGGGGAACTGTACTTC; V gene: TRBV10-2; clone size: -; D gene: TRBD1; J gene: TRBJ2-7
CDR3 protein: CASSLGLAVTDTQYF; CDR3 DNA: TGCGCCAGCAGCTTGGGACTAGCGGTGACAGATACGCAGTATTTT; V gene: TRBV5-1; clone size: -; D gene: TRBD2; J gene: TRBJ2-3
CDR3 protein: CASSPGLAGREQYF; CDR3 DNA: TGTGCCAGCAGTCCGGGACTAGCGGGGCGGGAGCAGTACTTC; V gene: TRBV28; clone size: once; D gene: TRBD2; J gene: TRBJ2-7
CDR3 protein: CASSLGQVNEKLFF; CDR3 DNA: TGTGCCAGCAGCCTGGGACAGGTTAATGAAAAACTGTTTTTT; V gene: TRBV6-5; clone size: -; D gene: TRBD1; J gene: TRBJ1-4
CDR3 protein: CASTRVSYNSPLHF; CDR3 DNA: TGTGCCTCAACGAGGGTTTCCTATAATTCACCCCTCCACTTT; V gene: TRBV30; clone size: -; D gene: -; J gene: TRBJ1-6
CDR3 protein: CASSRPSGGYYGYTF; CDR3 DNA: TGTGCCAGCAGTCGCCCGTCAGGGGGGTACTATGGCTACACCTTC; V gene: TRBV28; clone size: -; D gene: TRBD1; J gene: TRBJ1-2
CDR3 protein: CATSRDGGGETQYF; CDR3 DNA: TGTGCCACCAGCAGAGATGGGGGGGGAGAGACCCAGTACTTC; V gene: TRBV15; clone size: -; D gene: TRBD2; J gene: TRBJ2-5
CDR3 protein: CAGWRGTNTEAFF; CDR3 DNA: TGTGCCGGTTGGCGGGGGACGAACACTGAAGCTTTCTTT; V gene: TRBV30; clone size: many; D gene: -; J gene: TRBJ1-1
CDR3 protein: CASSLDGDTGTEAFF; CDR3 DNA: TGTGCCAGCAGCTTAGACGGTGACACGGGGACTGAAGCTTTCTTT; V gene: TRBV7-8; clone size: once; D gene: -; J gene: TRBJ1-1
CDR3 protein: CASSLEGQGIQPQHF; CDR3 DNA: TGCGCCAGCAGCTTGGAAGGACAGGGAATCCAGCCCCAGCATTTT; V gene: TRBV5-1; clone size: -; D gene: TRBD1; J gene: TRBJ1-5
CDR3 protein: CASSPMTRSSGSRYEQYF; CDR3 DNA: TGCGCCAGCAGCCCAATGACCCGATCTAGCGGGAGTAGGTACGAGCAGTACTTC; V gene: TRBV5-1; clone size: -; D gene: TRBD2; J gene: TRBJ2-7